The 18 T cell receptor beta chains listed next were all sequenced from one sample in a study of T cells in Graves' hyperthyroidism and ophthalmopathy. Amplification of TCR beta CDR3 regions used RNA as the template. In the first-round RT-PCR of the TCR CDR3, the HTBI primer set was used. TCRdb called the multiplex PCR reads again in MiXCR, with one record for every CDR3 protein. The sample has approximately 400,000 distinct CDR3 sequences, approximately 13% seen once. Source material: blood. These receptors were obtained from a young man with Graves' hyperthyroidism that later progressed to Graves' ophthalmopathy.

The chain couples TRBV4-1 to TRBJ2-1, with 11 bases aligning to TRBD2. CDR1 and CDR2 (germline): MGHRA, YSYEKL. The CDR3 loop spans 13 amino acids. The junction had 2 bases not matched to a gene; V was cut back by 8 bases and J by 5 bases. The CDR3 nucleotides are TGCGCCAGCTGTAGCGGGGGGGACAATGAGCAGTTCTTC. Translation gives CASCSGGDNEQFF.

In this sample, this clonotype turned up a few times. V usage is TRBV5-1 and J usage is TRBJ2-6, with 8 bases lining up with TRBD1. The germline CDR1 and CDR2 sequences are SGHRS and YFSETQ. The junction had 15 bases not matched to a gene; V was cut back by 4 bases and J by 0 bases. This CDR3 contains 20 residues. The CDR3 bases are TGCGCCAGCAGCCCCGGACAGGGCCCAATCTATAGCTCTGGGGCCAACGTCCTGACTTTC. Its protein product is CASSPGQGPIYSSGANVLTF.

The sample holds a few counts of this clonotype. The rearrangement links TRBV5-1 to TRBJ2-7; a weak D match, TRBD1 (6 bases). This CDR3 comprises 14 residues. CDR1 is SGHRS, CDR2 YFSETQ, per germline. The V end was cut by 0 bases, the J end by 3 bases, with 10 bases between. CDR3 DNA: TGCGCCAGCAGCTTGGAACAGGGCGACTACGAGCAGTACTTC. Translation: CASSLEQGDYEQYF.

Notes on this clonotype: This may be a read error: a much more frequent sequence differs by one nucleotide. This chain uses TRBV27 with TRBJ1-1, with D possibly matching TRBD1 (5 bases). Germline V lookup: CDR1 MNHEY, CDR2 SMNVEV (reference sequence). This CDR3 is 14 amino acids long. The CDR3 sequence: CVSRTGPANTEAFF. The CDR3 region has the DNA TGTGTCAGCAGAACGGGACCGGCGAACACTGAAGCTTTCTTT.

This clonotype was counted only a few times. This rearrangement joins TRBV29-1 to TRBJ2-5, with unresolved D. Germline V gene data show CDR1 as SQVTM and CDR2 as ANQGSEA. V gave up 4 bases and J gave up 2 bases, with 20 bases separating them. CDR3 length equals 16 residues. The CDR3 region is CSVVNRLQRSQETQYF. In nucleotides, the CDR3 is TGCAGCGTTGTCAATCGTCTCCAGAGATCGCAAGAGACCCAGTACTTC.

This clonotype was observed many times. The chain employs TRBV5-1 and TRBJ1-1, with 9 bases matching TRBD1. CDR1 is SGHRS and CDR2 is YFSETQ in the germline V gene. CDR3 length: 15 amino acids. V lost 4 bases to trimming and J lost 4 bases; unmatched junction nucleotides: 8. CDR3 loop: CASSRTGVDGTEAFF. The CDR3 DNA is TGCGCCAGCAGCAGGACAGGGGTTGATGGCACTGAAGCTTTCTTT.

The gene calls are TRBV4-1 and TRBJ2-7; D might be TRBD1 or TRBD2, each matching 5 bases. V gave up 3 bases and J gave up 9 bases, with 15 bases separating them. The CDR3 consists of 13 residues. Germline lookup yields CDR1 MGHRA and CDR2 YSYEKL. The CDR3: CASSQIATGGQYF. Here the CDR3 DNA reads TGCGCCAGCAGCCAGATCGCGACTGGGGGGCAGTACTTC.

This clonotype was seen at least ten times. The CDR3 DNA follows: TGTGCCAGCAGCGCAGACGGCCAAGAGACCCAGTACTTC. Amino acids: CASSADGQETQYF. The chain carries TRBV7-2 and TRBJ2-5; D remains unclear. Deletions cut 5 bases from V and 1 base from J, with 8 bases between. Germline CDR1 SGHTA, CDR2 FQGNSA. The CDR3 length is 13 residues.

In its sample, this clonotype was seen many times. The CDR3 here is CASSLVSSSFYTF. The DNA for the CDR3 is TGTGCCAGCAGCTTAGTTTCCAGTTCGTTCTACACCTTC. The chain couples TRBV11-3 to TRBJ1-2; D gene ambiguous. The CDR3 extends over 13 amino acids. Germline values: CDR1 SGHNT, CDR2 YENEEA. Trimming cost V 1 base and J 10 bases, with 13 bases left between them.

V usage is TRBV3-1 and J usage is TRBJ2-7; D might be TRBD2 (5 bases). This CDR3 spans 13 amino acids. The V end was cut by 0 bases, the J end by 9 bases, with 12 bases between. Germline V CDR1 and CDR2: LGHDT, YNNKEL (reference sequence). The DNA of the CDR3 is TGTGCCAGCAGCCAAGAACGGGGTTTTGGGCAGTACTTC. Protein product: CASSQERGFGQYF.

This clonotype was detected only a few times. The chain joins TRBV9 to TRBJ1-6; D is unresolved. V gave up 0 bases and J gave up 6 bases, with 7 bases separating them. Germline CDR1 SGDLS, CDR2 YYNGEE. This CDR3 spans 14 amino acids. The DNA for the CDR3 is TGTGCCAGCAGCGTAGGTCGGGTTAATTCACCCCTCCACTTT. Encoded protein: CASSVGRVNSPLHF.

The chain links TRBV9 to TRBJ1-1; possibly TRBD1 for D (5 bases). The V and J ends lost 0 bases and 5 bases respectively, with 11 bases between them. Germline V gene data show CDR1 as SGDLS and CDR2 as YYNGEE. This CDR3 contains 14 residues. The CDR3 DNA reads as TGTGCCAGCAGCGTAGGGAGTCGGGGGACTGAAGCTTTCTTT. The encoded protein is CASSVGSRGTEAFF.

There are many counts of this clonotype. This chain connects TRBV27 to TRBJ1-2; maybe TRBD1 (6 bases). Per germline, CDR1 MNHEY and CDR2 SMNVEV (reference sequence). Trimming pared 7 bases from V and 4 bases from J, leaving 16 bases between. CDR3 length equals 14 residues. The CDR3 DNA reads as TGTGCCAGCAAGATCCATAGGGGGACCTATGGCTACACCTTC. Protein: CASKIHRGTYGYTF.

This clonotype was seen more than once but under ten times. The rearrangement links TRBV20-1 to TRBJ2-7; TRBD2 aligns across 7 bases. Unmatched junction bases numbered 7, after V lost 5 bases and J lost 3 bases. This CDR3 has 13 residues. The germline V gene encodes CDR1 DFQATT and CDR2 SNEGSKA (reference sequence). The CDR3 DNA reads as TGCAGTGCTGTTGGGGGGGTCGTCTACGAGCAGTACTTC. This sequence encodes CSAVGGVVYEQYF.

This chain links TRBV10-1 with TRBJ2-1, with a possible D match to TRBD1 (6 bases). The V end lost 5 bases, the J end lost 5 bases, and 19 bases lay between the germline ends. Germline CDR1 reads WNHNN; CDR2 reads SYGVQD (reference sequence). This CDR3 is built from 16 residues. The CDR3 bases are TGCGCCAGCAGTCCCGGTATCCCCAAGGGGGACAATGAGCAGTTCTTC. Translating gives CASSPGIPKGDNEQFF.

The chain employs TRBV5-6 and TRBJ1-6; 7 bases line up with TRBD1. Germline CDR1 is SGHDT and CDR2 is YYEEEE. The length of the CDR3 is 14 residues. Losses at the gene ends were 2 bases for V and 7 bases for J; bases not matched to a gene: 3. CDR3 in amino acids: CASSFEGANSPLHF. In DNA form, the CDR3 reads TGTGCCAGCAGCTTTGAGGGGGCAAATTCACCCCTCCACTTT. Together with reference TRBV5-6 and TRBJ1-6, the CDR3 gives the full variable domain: DAGVTQSPTHLIKTRGQQVTLRCSPKSGHDTVSWYQQALGQGPQFIFQYYEEEERQRGNFPDRFSGHQFPNYSSELNVNALLLGDSALYLCASSFEGANSPLHFGNGTRLTVT.

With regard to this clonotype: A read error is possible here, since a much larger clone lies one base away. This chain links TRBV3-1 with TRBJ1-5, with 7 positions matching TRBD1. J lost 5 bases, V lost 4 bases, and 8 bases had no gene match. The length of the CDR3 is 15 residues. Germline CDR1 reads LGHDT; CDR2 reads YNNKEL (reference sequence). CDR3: CASSPGRDSDQPQHF. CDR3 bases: TGTGCCAGCAGCCCCGGCCGGGACAGCGATCAGCCCCAGCATTTT.

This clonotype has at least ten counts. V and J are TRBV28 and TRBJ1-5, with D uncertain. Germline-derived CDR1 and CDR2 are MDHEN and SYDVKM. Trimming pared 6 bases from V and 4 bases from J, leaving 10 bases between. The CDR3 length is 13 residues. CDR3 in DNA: TGTGCCAGCAGCTTAGAGGAAAATCAGCCCCAGCATTTT. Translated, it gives CASSLEENQPQHF.